These 2 T cell receptor beta chains came from one sample sequenced in a study of post-analysis software for immune sequencing data. General study findings and limits: A handful of TRBV segments appeared more often in patients than in controls, and TRBV5-6, TRBV5-1 and TRBV20-1 were among these.

These receptors have no known antigen. Unique molecular identifiers had been added to the TCR beta cDNA libraries. TCRdb redid the calling of the PCR reads with MiXCR, one entry per CDR3 protein. The sample records over 150,000 distinct CDR3 sequences, around 30% being singletons. The sequencing input was blood. The receptors shown here come from a girl aged 5 to 17 with multiple sclerosis.

The chain uses TRBV11-2 and TRBJ2-3; no firm D call. Germline V gene sequence: CDR1 SGHAT, CDR2 FQNNGV. The ends were cut back, 5 bases at V and 1 base at J, with 16 bases in the middle. The CDR3 covers 16 residues. This CDR3 is CASSLSPGAGTDTQYF. DNA of the CDR3: TGTGCCAGCAGCCTCTCCCCGGGCGCGGGCACAGATACGCAGTATTTT.

Ten or more counts support this clonotype. The rearrangement joins TRBV27 to TRBJ2-7; either TRBD1 or TRBD2 may fit D (7 bases each). CDR1 and CDR2 from the germline V gene are MNHEY and SMNVEV (reference sequence). The germline V and J ends were trimmed by 3 bases and 7 bases, with 16 bases remaining between them. There are 14 residues in the CDR3. Here the CDR3 reads CASSLGGGKGEQYF. CDR3 coding DNA: TGTGCCAGCAGTTTGGGAGGGGGCAAGGGAGAGCAGTACTTC.